Listed below are T cell receptor beta chains from one sample, sequenced in a study of T cells after yellow fever vaccination. A single record per CDR3 protein comes from TCRdb applying MiXCR to the 5' RACE reads. The profile shows hundreds of thousands of distinct CDR3 sequences, approximately 16% of them singletons. The source material was PBMCs, sampled 5 to 6 days after the first yellow fever vaccination. The receptor source for this set is a man aged 18 to 35 who received the YFV17D yellow fever vaccine. The CDR3 runs from the conserved cysteine through the conserved F or W. Each record gives: D gene, V gene, clone size, J gene, CDR3 protein, CDR3 DNA. The D gene is left open where the match is weak. Size values are once, few and many counts, or a class for expanded clones, and some rows have none.

.	TRBV27	few	TRBJ2-2	CASTQGGSGELFF	TGTGCCAGCACCCAGGGTGGCTCCGGGGAGCTGTTTTTT
.	TRBV29-1	many	TRBJ2-1	CSVRREGARFF	TGCAGCGTCCGGAGGGAGGGGGCTCGGTTCTTC
.	TRBV7-2	.	TRBJ1-1	CASSTRTANTEAFF	TGTGCCAGCAGCACCCGGACAGCGAACACTGAAGCTTTCTTT
.	TRBV5-5	few	TRBJ2-1	CASSLGDLSYNEQFF	TGTGCCAGCAGCTTGGGGGACCTCTCCTACAATGAGCAGTTCTTC
TRBD2	TRBV5-1	.	TRBJ2-1	CASSLQRGGLNEQFF	TGCGCCAGCAGCTTGCAGCGGGGGGGCCTCAATGAGCAGTTCTTC
TRBD2	TRBV18	.	TRBJ2-3	CASSPLTGGGVDTQYF	TGTGCCAGCTCACCCTTGACCGGGGGGGGCGTGGATACGCAGTATTTT
.	TRBV5-1	.	TRBJ1-6	CASSFRGRNSPLHF	TGCGCCAGCAGCTTTCGGGGGAGGAATTCACCCCTCCACTTT
.	TRBV4-2	.	TRBJ1-1	CASSMDLGGTEAFF	TGTGCCAGCAGCATGGACCTAGGTGGGACTGAAGCTTTCTTT
TRBD2	TRBV7-6	few	TRBJ2-1	CASSPGTSGGGSYNEQFF	TGTGCCAGCAGCCCCGGGACTAGCGGGGGGGGATCCTACAATGAGCAGTTCTTC
.	TRBV4-3	.	TRBJ1-4	CASSQAGFSGTNEKLFF	TGCGCCAGCAGCCAAGCCGGGTTCTCGGGGACTAATGAAAAACTGTTTTTT
.	TRBV29-1	.	TRBJ1-1	CSVAGERGTEAFF	TGCAGCGTTGCAGGAGAACGTGGCACTGAAGCTTTCTTT
.	TRBV12-3/TRBV12-4	few	TRBJ1-1	CASTKITGGETEAFF	TGTGCCAGCACCAAGATAACAGGAGGGGAGACTGAAGCTTTCTTT